These 29 T cell receptor beta chains were all obtained from the same sample, sequenced in a study of identical twins. TCRdb itself ran the 5' RACE reads through MiXCR, one entry per CDR3 protein. The sample lists about 720,000 distinct CDR3 sequences, less than 10% occurring once. These same records also appear under a second study, on yellow fever vaccine responses in identical twins.

The specimen sequenced was PBMCs. The receptors derive from a woman between 18 and 29 years old in good health.

This chain connects TRBV28 to TRBJ2-5; the match to TRBD1 covers 7 bases. Per germline, CDR1 MDHEN and CDR2 SYDVKM. The CDR3 sequence is 15 residues long. J lost 8 bases, V lost 6 bases, and 15 bases had no gene match. The CDR3 sequence is CASRTGDSRADTQYF. CDR3 DNA: TGTGCCAGCAGGACCGGGGACAGCCGGGCGGACACCCAGTACTTC.

The genes are TRBV29-1 and TRBJ2-1; D gene uncertain. Per the germline V gene, CDR1 is SQVTM and CDR2 is ANQGSEA. The V gene lost 4 bases and the J gene lost 8 bases, with 15 bases spanning the gap. The CDR3 is 13 amino acids. CDR3 amino acids: CSVVGRESYEQFF. The CDR3 nucleotides are TGCAGCGTTGTGGGTAGAGAAAGCTATGAGCAGTTCTTC.

This sequence joins TRBV7-3 and TRBJ2-1, with a weak D call TRBD2 (7 bases). Germline V CDR1 and CDR2: SGHTA, FQGTGA. With 3 bases removed from V and 2 bases from J, the gap between germline ends came to 14 bases. The CDR3 spans 16 residues. The CDR3 nucleotides are TGTGCCAGCAGCTTGGGGAGGGGGGGCGCCTACAATGAGCAGTTCTTC. This translates into CASSLGRGGAYNEQFF.

This sequence joins TRBV6-2 or TRBV6-3 and TRBJ1-4, with D tentatively TRBD1 (6 bases). V shed 7 bases and J shed 13 bases, with 19 bases lying between them. CDR3 length: 13 residues. Germline V gene sequence: CDR1 MNHEY, CDR2 SVGEGT. The CDR3 spells CASTYDRDNVLFF. As DNA, the CDR3 is TGTGCCAGCACCTACGACCGGGACAATGTACTGTTTTTT.

The gene calls are TRBV29-1 and TRBJ2-3; D is unclear. Trimming took off 3 bases at V and 4 bases at J, with 5 bases between the two ends. The V gene's germline CDR1 is SQVTM and CDR2 ANQGSEA. The CDR3 covers 11 residues. The CDR3 DNA follows: TGCAGCGTTGAGTCCCCAGATACGCAGTATTTT. It specifies CSVESPDTQYF.

V gene TRBV28 combines with J gene TRBJ2-2; D gene uncertain. The germline V and J ends were trimmed by 5 bases and 1 base, with 14 bases remaining between them. Germline V gene sequence: CDR1 MDHEN, CDR2 SYDVKM. This CDR3 is built from 16 residues. The CDR3 reads CASSRTLGRNTGELFF. Here the CDR3 DNA reads TGTGCCAGCAGTCGCACTCTAGGGCGGAACACCGGGGAGCTGTTTTTT. Using reference TRBV28 and TRBJ2-2 for the parts outside the CDR3, the full variable domain is DVKVTQSSRYLVKRTGEKVFLECVQDMDHENMFWYRQDPGLGLRLIYFSYDVKMKEKGDIPEGYSVSREKKERFSLILESASTNQTSMYLCASSRTLGRNTGELFFGEGSRLTVL.

This clonotype has ten or more counts. The V call is TRBV4-3, the J call TRBJ2-3; D is uncertain. CDR1 LGHNA and CDR2 YSLEER come from the germline V gene. This CDR3 is 17 amino acids long. Deletions cut 0 bases from V and 4 bases from J, with 17 bases between. DNA for the CDR3: TGCGCCAGCAGCCAAGATTTCCCCTCGAGCCCGGCAGATACGCAGTATTTT. This encodes CASSQDFPSSPADTQYF.

The chain links TRBV19 to TRBJ2-7; 8 nucleotides align to TRBD1. The junction had 10 bases not matched to a gene; V was cut back by 6 bases and J by 3 bases. CDR3 length: 15 amino acids. Germline V gene data show CDR1 as LNHDA and CDR2 as SQIVND (reference sequence). CDR3 residues: CASSLPYGQGYEQYF. The DNA of the CDR3 is TGTGCCAGTAGCTTACCTTACGGACAGGGCTACGAGCAGTACTTC.

This chain links TRBV10-3 with TRBJ2-7, with TRBD1 matching over 7 bases. The CDR3 sequence is 16 residues long. Trimming at V came to 5 bases and at J to 3 bases, leaving 13 bases not matched to a gene. The germline V gene has CDR1 ENHRY and CDR2 SYGVKD. The CDR3 is CAISILTGNGGYEQYF. The CDR3 DNA sequence: TGTGCCATCAGTATCCTGACAGGGAATGGGGGCTACGAGCAGTACTTC.

In this sample, this clonotype turned up a few times. The chain combines TRBV7-2 with TRBJ2-2, with 8 bases lining up with TRBD1. The CDR3 has 15 amino acids. Unmatched junction bases numbered 5, after V lost 1 base and J lost 7 bases. Germline CDR1 reads SGHTA; CDR2 reads FQGNSA. CDR3 sequence: CASSLGGQVNGELFF. The CDR3 nucleotides are TGTGCCAGCAGCTTAGGGGGACAGGTTAACGGGGAGCTGTTTTTT.

This clonotype has more than one count but fewer than ten. The rearrangement links TRBV29-1 to TRBJ2-7; 8 bases agree with TRBD1. CDR3 size: 14 residues. Per the germline V gene, CDR1 is SQVTM and CDR2 is ANQGSEA. J was trimmed by 1 base and V by 4 bases; bases with no gene match: 6. This chain's CDR3 is CSVGATGGSYEQYF. In nucleotides, the CDR3 is TGCAGCGTTGGGGCTACAGGGGGTTCCTACGAGCAGTACTTC.

V is TRBV7-8 and J is TRBJ2-1, with a possible D match to TRBD2 (5 bases). The length of the CDR3 is 16 residues. Trimming pared 5 bases from V and 0 bases from J, leaving 14 bases between. Germline CDR1 and CDR2: SGHVS and FQNEAQ. The DNA of the CDR3 is TGTGCCAGCAGCCCCTGGCCGGGGAGCTCCTACAATGAGCAGTTCTTC. Protein: CASSPWPGSSYNEQFF.

CDR3 amino acids: CASRLYQLDTDTQYF. Written as DNA, the CDR3 is TGTGCCAGCCGCCTTTATCAGTTAGACACAGATACGCAGTATTTT. The genes are TRBV6-1 and TRBJ2-3; D is unclear. Germline loops: CDR1 MNHNS, CDR2 SASEGT. V shed 8 bases and J shed 2 bases, with 17 bases lying between them. The CDR3 consists of 15 residues.

This clonotype has at least ten counts. A read error may produce the germline difference seen at one junction end. The chain carries TRBV5-1 and TRBJ1-4; no reliable D call. The CDR3 sequence is 14 residues long. Germline assignment: CDR1 SGHRS and CDR2 YFSETQ. Written as DNA, the CDR3 is TGCGCCAGCAGCTTGGTGGGCCGCGGTGAAGAACTGTTTTTT. Translated, it gives CASSLVGRGEELFF.

This chain joins TRBV7-6 and TRBJ2-7, with 9 bases matching TRBD2. This CDR3 has 17 amino acids. Germline assignment: CDR1 SGHVS and CDR2 FNYEAQ. Trimming at V came to 1 base and at J to 9 bases, leaving 16 bases not matched to a gene. The CDR3 DNA is TGTGCCAGCAGCTTAGTACCGGCTAGCGGGGAACCTTACACGCAGTACTTC. Its protein is CASSLVPASGEPYTQYF.

J is TRBJ2-1 and V is TRBV6-2 or TRBV6-3, with D unclear. The CDR3 has 13 amino acids. Germline values: CDR1 MNHEY, CDR2 SVGEGT. The V and J ends lost 5 bases and 7 bases respectively, with 12 bases between them. The CDR3 sequence: CASSLAISNEQFF. The CDR3, as DNA: TGTGCCAGCAGTCTTGCGATTAGTAATGAGCAGTTCTTC.

This clonotype was observed at least ten times. The chain recombines TRBV24-1 with TRBJ2-2; no firm D call. The CDR3 is 14 residues long. V was trimmed by 2 bases and J by 5 bases, leaving 8 bases between them. CDR1 is KGHDR and CDR2 is SFDVKD in the germline V gene. In DNA form, the CDR3 reads TGTGCCACCAGTGATTCCCGGTGGACCGGGGAGCTGTTTTTT. It specifies CATSDSRWTGELFF.

This clonotype was seen a few times. The chain uses TRBV11-2 and TRBJ2-7, with TRBD2 matching over 10 bases. The CDR3 has 15 residues. V was pared by 5 bases and J by 4 bases, with 8 bases of the junction left unmatched. Germline V gives CDR1 SGHAT, CDR2 FQNNGV. Here the CDR3 reads CASSPRKGLAYEQYF. Here the CDR3 DNA reads TGTGCCAGCAGCCCACGTAAGGGACTAGCGTACGAGCAGTACTTC.

A few counts support this clonotype. J is TRBJ2-1 and V is TRBV15; 13 nucleotides agree with TRBD2. Germline V lookup: CDR1 LNHNV, CDR2 YYDKDF (reference sequence). This CDR3 has 17 residues. Trimming cost V 0 bases and J 5 bases; bases outside gene matches: 4. CDR3 nucleotide sequence: TGTGCCACCAGCAGAGAACCGGGACTAGCGGGAAACAATGAGCAGTTCTTC. This sequence encodes CATSREPGLAGNNEQFF.

This clonotype was observed a few times. The chain combines TRBV3-1 with TRBJ1-1; 9 nucleotides line up with TRBD1. This CDR3 region has 15 residues. Losses at the gene ends were 6 bases for V and 7 bases for J; bases not matched to a gene: 12. The germline V gene has CDR1 LGHDT and CDR2 YNNKEL (reference sequence). The CDR3 sequence: CASREQGAPIFEAFF. DNA of the CDR3: TGTGCCAGCAGGGAACAGGGGGCGCCGATCTTTGAAGCTTTCTTT. Drawing the rest from reference TRBV3-1 and TRBJ1-1, the complete variable domain is DTAVSQTPKYLVTQMGNDKSIKCEQNLGHDTMYWYKQDSKKFLKIMFSYNNKELIINETVPNRFSPKSPDKAHLNLHINSLELGDSAVYFCASREQGAPIFEAFFGQGTRLTVV.

The chain carries TRBV12-3 or TRBV12-4 and TRBJ2-7; 7 positions match TRBD1. V was pared by 7 bases and J by 1 base, with 7 bases of the junction left unmatched. This CDR3 has 14 amino acids. The chain's CDR3 is CASTADRRSYEQYF. DNA for the CDR3: TGTGCCAGCACCGCGGACAGGAGATCCTACGAGCAGTACTTC.

This clonotype came up many times. The chain joins TRBV20-1 to TRBJ1-6, with D tentatively TRBD1 (5 bases). Germline V gene data show CDR1 as DFQATT and CDR2 as SNEGSKA (reference sequence). V was clipped by 0 bases and J by 7 bases, with 13 bases between them. The CDR3 sequence is 15 residues long. The CDR3 sequence is CSARDLGRDNSPLHF. Here the CDR3 DNA reads TGCAGTGCTAGAGATCTCGGCAGGGACAATTCACCCCTCCACTTT.

The genes are TRBV4-2 and TRBJ2-1; tentative D call: TRBD1 (5 bases). Germline V gene lookup returns CDR1 LGHNA and CDR2 YNFKEQ. There are 20 residues in the CDR3. V was cut by 4 bases and J by 5 bases, with 30 bases left in between. CDR3 sequence (DNA): TGTGCCAGCAGCCCTGTTGGCCTGGGCAGGGTCCAGAGTCGTAACAATGAGCAGTTCTTC. Its protein product is CASSPVGLGRVQSRNNEQFF.

A note on this clonotype: Because the CDR3 is missing its conserved closing phenylalanine or tryptophan, this is likely a read error. The genes are TRBV27 and TRBJ2-1, with 8 bases fitting TRBD1. Germline V gene sequence: CDR1 MNHEY, CDR2 SMNVEV (reference sequence). Unmatched junction bases numbered 7, after V lost 7 bases and J lost 2 bases. This CDR3 has 15 residues. CDR3 sequence: CASIASDRAYNEQFS. The CDR3 nucleotides read TGTGCCAGCATTGCCTCGGACAGGGCCTACAATGAGCAGTTCTCC.

At least ten counts were recorded for this clonotype. This sequence joins TRBV12-3 or TRBV12-4 and TRBJ2-1, with D possibly being TRBD1 (6 bases). V lost 3 bases, J lost 1 base, and 10 bases lay in between. The CDR3 has 15 residues. The CDR3 is CASSLGAISYNEQFF. The CDR3 DNA follows: TGTGCCAGCAGTTTGGGGGCGATATCCTACAATGAGCAGTTCTTC.

This sequence joins TRBV3-1 and TRBJ2-4, with TRBD1 matching 8 bases. The CDR3 spans 17 residues. With 0 bases clipped from V and 9 bases from J, the junction kept 13 bases outside the gene matches. CDR1 and CDR2 (germline): LGHDT, YNNKEL (reference sequence). CDR3 in amino acids: CASSQDSQGAREGIQYF. The CDR3 region has the DNA TGTGCCAGCAGCCAAGATAGCCAGGGGGCGCGAGAGGGCATTCAGTACTTC. The full variable domain, with the rest looked up from reference TRBV3-1 and TRBJ2-4, is DTAVSQTPKYLVTQMGNDKSIKCEQNLGHDTMYWYKQDSKKFLKIMFSYNNKELIINETVPNRFSPKSPDKAHLNLHINSLELGDSAVYFCASSQDSQGAREGIQYFGAGTRLSVL.

This clonotype turned up a few times. This sequence joins TRBV4-3 and TRBJ2-7; D is perhaps TRBD1 or TRBD2 (6 bases each). V was pared by 1 base and J by 7 bases, with 14 bases between. The CDR3 loop spans 14 amino acids. Germline V gene sequence: CDR1 LGHNA, CDR2 YSLEER. CDR3 coding DNA: TGCGCCAGCAGCCAAGGGCCGGGGGCGGGAGAGCAGTACTTC. It is translated as CASSQGPGAGEQYF.

The V call is TRBV28, the J call TRBJ2-2; no firm D call. Germline V CDR1 and CDR2: MDHEN, SYDVKM. Trimming removed 4 bases from V and 6 bases from J, with 18 bases in between. This CDR3 spans 16 amino acids. CDR3 bases: TGTGCCAGCAGTTCGCTTAGAGACACCCCGTCCGGGGAGCTGTTTTTT. Translated, it gives CASSSLRDTPSGELFF.

This clonotype came up a few times. The V gene is TRBV2, the J gene TRBJ2-7; perhaps TRBD1 as D (6 bases). Trimming removed 2 bases at V and 1 base at J, with 15 bases between. Germline V gene sequence: CDR1 SNHLY, CDR2 FYNNEI. The CDR3 consists of 16 residues. The chain's CDR3 is CASSEMGQGISYEQYF. The CDR3, as DNA: TGTGCCAGCAGTGAAATGGGGCAGGGGATTTCCTACGAGCAGTACTTC.